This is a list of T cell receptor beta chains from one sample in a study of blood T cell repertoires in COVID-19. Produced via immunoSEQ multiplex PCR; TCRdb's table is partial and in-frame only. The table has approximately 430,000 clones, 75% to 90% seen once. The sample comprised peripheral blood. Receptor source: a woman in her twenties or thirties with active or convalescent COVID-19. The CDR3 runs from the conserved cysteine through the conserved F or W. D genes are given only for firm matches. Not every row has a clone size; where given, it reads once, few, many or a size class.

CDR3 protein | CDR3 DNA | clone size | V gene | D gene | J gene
CAIDTLGQGNGYTF | TGTGCCATCGACACCCTTGGGCAGGGGAATGGCTACACCTTC | few | TRBV6-5 | . | TRBJ1-2
CASSFDRGDTEAFF | TGCGCCAGCAGCTTCGACAGGGGGGACACTGAAGCTTTCTTT | . | TRBV5-1 | TRBD1 | TRBJ1-1
CASRASGGAFF | TGTGCCAGCAGGGCCTCGGGGGGGGCTTTCTTT | few | TRBV12-3/TRBV12-4 | . | TRBJ1-1
CASSDPSTGAPNQPQHF | TGTGCCAGCAGTGATCCGTCAACAGGGGCTCCCAATCAGCCCCAGCATTTT | . | TRBV6-1 | TRBD1 | TRBJ1-5
CASSPGIYSNQPQHF | TGCGCCAGCAGCCCCGGGATTTATAGCAATCAGCCCCAGCATTTT | . | TRBV5-1 | . | TRBJ1-5
CASTPPGIAANVLTF | TGTGCCAGCACCCCCCCGGGGATCGCGGCCAACGTCCTGACTTTC | . | TRBV28 | . | TRBJ2-6
CASSPRGGWNTGELFF | TGTGCCAGCAGCCCCCGAGGAGGGTGGAACACCGGGGAGCTGTTTTTT | . | TRBV5-6 | . | TRBJ2-2
CASVGGMIIRDYNSPLHF | TGTGCCAGCGTCGGGGGGATGATTATCAGGGACTATAATTCACCCCTCCACTTT | . | TRBV28 | . | TRBJ1-6
CASSRTGEGYTF | TGCGCCAGCAGCAGGACAGGGGAGGGCTACACCTTC | . | TRBV5-1 | TRBD1 | TRBJ1-2
CASSGTGANTGELFF | TGTGCCAGCAGTGGGACAGGGGCGAACACCGGGGAGCTGTTTTTT | once | TRBV2 | TRBD1 | TRBJ2-2
CSAPETEAFF | TGCAGTGCCCCGGAGACTGAAGCTTTCTTT | . | TRBV20-1 | . | TRBJ1-1
CASSSGDEQFF | TGTGCCAGCAGCTCAGGGGATGAGCAGTTCTTC | . | TRBV27 | . | TRBJ2-1
CASSSLTGGSYNEQFF | TGTGCCAGCAGTTCCCTTACGGGGGGGTCCTACAATGAGCAGTTCTTC | . | TRBV27 | TRBD2 | TRBJ2-1
CASSLEAGVYADTQYF | TGTGCCAGCTCACTAGAAGCGGGAGTTTACGCAGATACGCAGTATTTT | . | TRBV18 | TRBD2 | TRBJ2-3
CATSPKSTGLGNQPQHF | TGCGCCACCAGCCCCAAATCTACAGGCCTTGGCAATCAGCCCCAGCATTTT | . | TRBV23-1 | . | TRBJ1-5
CASSDRGGPANEQFF | TGTGCCAGCAGTGACCGGGGGGGGCCAGCCAATGAGCAGTTCTTC | . | TRBV6-4 | TRBD2 | TRBJ2-1
CATSRTPDSPNEKLFF | TGTGCCACCAGCAGAACCCCGGACAGCCCGAATGAAAAACTGTTTTTT | . | TRBV15 | . | TRBJ1-4
CASSYSYQETQYF | TGTGCCAGCAGTTACTCGTATCAAGAGACCCAGTACTTC | . | TRBV6-5 | . | TRBJ2-5
CASSDPLGSEKFF | TGTGCCAGCAGCGACCCACTCGGATCGGAGAAGTTCTTC | . | TRBV6-5 | . | TRBJ2-1
CASSEGIGTGDPSSYEQYF | TGTGCCAGCAGTGAAGGTATCGGGACAGGGGACCCAAGCTCCTACGAGCAGTACTTC | . | TRBV6-1 | TRBD1 | TRBJ2-7
CASSQTGQMNTEAFF | TGTGCCAGCAGCCAGACCGGACAGATGAACACTGAAGCTTTCTTT | . | TRBV14 | . | TRBJ1-1
CASSSGQGRQPQHF | TGTGCCAGCAGTTCGGGACAGGGAAGGCAGCCCCAGCATTTT | . | TRBV28 | TRBD1 | TRBJ1-5
CATRGTSGTDTQYF | TGTGCCACCAGGGGGACTAGCGGCACAGATACGCAGTATTTT | . | TRBV15 | TRBD2 | TRBJ2-3
CAASQLAGTYEQYF | TGCGCCGCGAGTCAACTAGCGGGTACCTACGAGCAGTACTTC | . | TRBV4-1 | TRBD2 | TRBJ2-7
CSVDGGQNYGYTF | TGCAGCGTTGATGGAGGACAGAACTATGGCTACACCTTC | . | TRBV29-1 | . | TRBJ1-2
CASSLALSFEVGYTF | TGTGCCAGCAGCTTAGCGCTTAGCTTCGAAGTGGGCTACACCTTC | . | TRBV7-9 | . | TRBJ1-2
CASSMDRGFVLRGYTF | TGTGCCAGTAGTATGGACAGGGGTTTCGTTCTTCGGGGCTACACCTTC | . | TRBV19 | TRBD1 | TRBJ1-2
CASSLSTGQGGGYTF | TGTGCCAGCAGTTTATCGACGGGACAGGGAGGGGGCTACACCTTC | . | TRBV27 | TRBD1 | TRBJ1-2
CASSLGTSGSAETQYF | TGTGCCAGCAGTTTAGGGACTAGCGGGAGTGCTGAGACCCAGTACTTC | . | TRBV27 | TRBD2 | TRBJ2-5
CSASLAGGPKETQYF | TGCAGTGCTAGTCTAGCGGGGGGGCCGAAAGAGACCCAGTACTTC | . | TRBV20-1 | TRBD2 | TRBJ2-5
CASSEGLAELTDTQYF | TGTGCCAGCAGCGAGGGACTAGCGGAACTCACAGATACGCAGTATTTT | . | TRBV9 | TRBD2 | TRBJ2-3
CSVGQVNQPQHF | TGCAGCGTGGGACAGGTGAATCAGCCCCAGCATTTT | . | TRBV29-1 | TRBD1 | TRBJ1-5
CASSESTLVGRVNEKLFF | TGCGCCAGCAGTGAGTCGACTCTAGTAGGGAGGGTAAATGAAAAACTGTTTTTT | . | TRBV10-2 | . | TRBJ1-4
CASSLFAGEYEQYF | TGCGCCAGCAGCTTGTTTGCGGGAGAGTACGAGCAGTACTTC | few | TRBV5-1 | TRBD2 | TRBJ2-7
CASTEEGNTEAFF | TGTGCCAGCACCGAGGAAGGGAACACTGAAGCTTTCTTT | . | TRBV2 | . | TRBJ1-1